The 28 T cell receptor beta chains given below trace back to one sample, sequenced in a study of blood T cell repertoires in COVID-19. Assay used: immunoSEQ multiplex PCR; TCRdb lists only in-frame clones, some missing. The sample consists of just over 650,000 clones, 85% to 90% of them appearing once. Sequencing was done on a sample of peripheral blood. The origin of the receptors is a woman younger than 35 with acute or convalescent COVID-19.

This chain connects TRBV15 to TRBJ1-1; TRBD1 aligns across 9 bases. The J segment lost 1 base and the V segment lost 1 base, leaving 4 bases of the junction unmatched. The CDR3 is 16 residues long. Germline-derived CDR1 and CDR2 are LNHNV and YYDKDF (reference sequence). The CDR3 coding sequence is TGTGCCACCAGCAGAGGGGCGGGACAGGGGAACACTGAAGCTTTCTTT. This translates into CATSRGAGQGNTEAFF.

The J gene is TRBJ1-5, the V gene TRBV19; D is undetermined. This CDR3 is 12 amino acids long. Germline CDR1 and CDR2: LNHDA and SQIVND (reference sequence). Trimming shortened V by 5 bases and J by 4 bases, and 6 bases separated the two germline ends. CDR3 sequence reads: CASSVTNQPQHF. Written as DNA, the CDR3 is TGTGCCAGTAGTGTCACTAATCAGCCCCAGCATTTT. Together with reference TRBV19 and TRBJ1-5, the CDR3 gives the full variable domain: DGGITQSPKYLFRKEGQNVTLSCEQNLNHDAMYWYRQDPGQGLRLIYYSQIVNDFQKGDIAEGYSVSREKKESFPLTVTSAQKNPTAFYLCASSVTNQPQHFGDGTRLSIL.

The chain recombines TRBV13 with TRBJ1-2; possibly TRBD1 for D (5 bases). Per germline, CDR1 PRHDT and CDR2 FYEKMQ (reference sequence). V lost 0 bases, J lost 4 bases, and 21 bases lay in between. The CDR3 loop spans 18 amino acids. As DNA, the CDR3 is TGTGCCAGCAGCTTAGGCAGGCAGGGCCCATACTGGGGCTATGGCTACACCTTC. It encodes CASSLGRQGPYWGYGYTF.

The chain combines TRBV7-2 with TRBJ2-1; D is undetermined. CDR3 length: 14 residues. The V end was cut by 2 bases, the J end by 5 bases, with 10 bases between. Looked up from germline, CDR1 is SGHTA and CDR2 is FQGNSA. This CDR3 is CASSLTPTHNEQFF. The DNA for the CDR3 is TGTGCCAGCAGCTTAACCCCTACCCACAATGAGCAGTTCTTC.

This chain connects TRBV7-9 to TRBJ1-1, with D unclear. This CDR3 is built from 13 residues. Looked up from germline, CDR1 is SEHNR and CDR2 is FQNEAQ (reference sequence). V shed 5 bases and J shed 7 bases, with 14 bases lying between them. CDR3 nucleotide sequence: TGTGCCAGCAGCCCCTTACTGAGTATTGAAGCTTTCTTT. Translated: CASSPLLSIEAFF. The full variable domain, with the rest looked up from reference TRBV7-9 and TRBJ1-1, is DTGVSQNPRHKITKRGQNVTFRCDPISEHNRLYWYRQTLGQGPEFLTYFQNEAQLEKSRLLSDRFSAERPKGSFSTLEIQRTEQGDSAMYLCASSPLLSIEAFFGQGTRLTVV.

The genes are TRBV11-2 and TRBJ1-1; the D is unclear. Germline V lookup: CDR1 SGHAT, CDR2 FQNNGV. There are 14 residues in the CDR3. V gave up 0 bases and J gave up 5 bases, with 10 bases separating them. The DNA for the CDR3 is TGTGCCAGCAGCTTAGATCCTAGGAGGACTGAAGCTTTCTTT. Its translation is CASSLDPRRTEAFF. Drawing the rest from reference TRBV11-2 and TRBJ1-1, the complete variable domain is EAGVAQSPRYKIIEKRQSVAFWCNPISGHATLYWYQQILGQGPKLLIQFQNNGVVDDSQLPKDRFSAERLKGVDSTLKIQPAKLEDSAVYLCASSLDPRRTEAFFGQGTRLTVV.

The CDR3 DNA reads TGTGCCAGTAGGGTGAAGGTAGGACGGGAGGGCACTGAAGCTTTCTTT. Translating it yields CASRVKVGREGTEAFF. This chain uses TRBV19 with TRBJ1-1, with D uncertain. This CDR3 contains 16 residues. V was shortened by 6 bases and J by 4 bases, with 21 bases between the two germline ends. Per the germline V gene, CDR1 is LNHDA and CDR2 is SQIVND (reference sequence).

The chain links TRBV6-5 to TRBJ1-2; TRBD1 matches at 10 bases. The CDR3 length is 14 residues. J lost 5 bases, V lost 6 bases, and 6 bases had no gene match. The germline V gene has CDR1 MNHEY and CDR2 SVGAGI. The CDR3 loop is CASRGDRGGYGYTF. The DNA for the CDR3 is TGTGCCAGCAGGGGGGACAGGGGCGGGTATGGCTACACCTTC.

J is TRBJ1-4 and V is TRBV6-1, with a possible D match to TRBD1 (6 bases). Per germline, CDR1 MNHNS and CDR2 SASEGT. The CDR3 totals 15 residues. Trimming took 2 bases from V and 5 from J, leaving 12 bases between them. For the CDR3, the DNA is TGTGCCAGCAGTGAAAGGACAGCAGGCAATGAAAAACTGTTTTTT. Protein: CASSERTAGNEKLFF.

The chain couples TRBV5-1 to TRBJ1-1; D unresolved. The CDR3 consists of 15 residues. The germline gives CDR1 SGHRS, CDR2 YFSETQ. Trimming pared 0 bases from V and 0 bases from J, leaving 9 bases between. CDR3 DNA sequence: TGCGCCAGCAGCTTGGGCAGTTACATGAACACTGAAGCTTTCTTT. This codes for CASSLGSYMNTEAFF.

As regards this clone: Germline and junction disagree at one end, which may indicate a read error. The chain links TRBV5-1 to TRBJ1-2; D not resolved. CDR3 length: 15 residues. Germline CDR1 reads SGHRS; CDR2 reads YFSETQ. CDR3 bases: TGCGCCAGCAGTTTGGCCGAAAGCGGGTTCTATGGCTACACCTTC. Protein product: CASSLAESGFYGYTF.

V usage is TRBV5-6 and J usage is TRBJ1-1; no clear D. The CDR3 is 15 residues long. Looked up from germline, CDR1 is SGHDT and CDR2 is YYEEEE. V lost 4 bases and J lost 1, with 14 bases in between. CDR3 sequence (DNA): TGTGCCAGCAGCCCTCAGGTCAGATCGAACACTGAAGCTTTCTTT. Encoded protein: CASSPQVRSNTEAFF.

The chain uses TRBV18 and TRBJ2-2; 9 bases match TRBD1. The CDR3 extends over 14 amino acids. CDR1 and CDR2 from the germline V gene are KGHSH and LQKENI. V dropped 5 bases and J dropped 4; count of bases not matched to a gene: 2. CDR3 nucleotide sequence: TGTGCCAGCTCAGGACAGGGGCCCACCGGGGAGCTGTTTTTT. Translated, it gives CASSGQGPTGELFF. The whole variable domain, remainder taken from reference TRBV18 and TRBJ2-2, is NAGVMQNPRHLVRRRGQEARLRCSPMKGHSHVYWYRQLPEEGLKFMVYLQKENIIDESGMPKERFSAEFPKEGPSILRIQQVVRGDSAAYFCASSGQGPTGELFFGEGSRLTVL.

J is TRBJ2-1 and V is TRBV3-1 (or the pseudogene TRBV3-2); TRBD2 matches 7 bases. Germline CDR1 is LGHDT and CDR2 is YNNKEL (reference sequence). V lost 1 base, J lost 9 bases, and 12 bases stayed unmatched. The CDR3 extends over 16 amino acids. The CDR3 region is CASSQVLAGRSVEQFF. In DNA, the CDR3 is TGTGCCAGCAGCCAAGTATTAGCGGGCAGAAGCGTTGAGCAGTTCTTC.

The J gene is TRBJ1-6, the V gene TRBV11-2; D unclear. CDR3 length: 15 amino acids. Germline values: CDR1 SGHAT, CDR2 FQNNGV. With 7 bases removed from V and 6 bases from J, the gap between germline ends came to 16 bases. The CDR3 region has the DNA TGTGCCAGCACCCTAGGAATCACGGGTAATTCACCCCTCCACTTT. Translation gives CASTLGITGNSPLHF.

CDR3 protein: CASSLSLQGNTEAFF. The CDR3 nucleotides read TGTGCCAGCAGCTTAAGTCTTCAGGGGAACACTGAAGCTTTCTTT. The chain combines TRBV7-4 with TRBJ1-1, with TRBD1 as a possible D gene (5 bases). Between the trimmed V and J ends, which lost 2 bases and 1 base, there was a span of 11 bases. In germline, CDR1 is SGHVT, CDR2 SQSDAQ. The CDR3 extends over 15 amino acids.

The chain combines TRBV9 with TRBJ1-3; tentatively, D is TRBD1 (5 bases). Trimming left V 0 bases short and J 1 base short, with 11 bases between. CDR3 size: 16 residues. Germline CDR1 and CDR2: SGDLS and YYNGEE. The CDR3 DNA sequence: TGTGCCAGCAGCGTAGATCCAGGGCAGTCTGGAAACACCATATATTTT. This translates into CASSVDPGQSGNTIYF.

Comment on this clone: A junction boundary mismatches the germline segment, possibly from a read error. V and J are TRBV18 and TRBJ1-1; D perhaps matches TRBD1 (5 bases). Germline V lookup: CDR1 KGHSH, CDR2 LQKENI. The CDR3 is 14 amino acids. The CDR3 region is CASSPGTRNAEAFF. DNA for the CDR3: TGTGCCAGCTCGCCCGGGACTAGGAACGCTGAAGCTTTCTTT.

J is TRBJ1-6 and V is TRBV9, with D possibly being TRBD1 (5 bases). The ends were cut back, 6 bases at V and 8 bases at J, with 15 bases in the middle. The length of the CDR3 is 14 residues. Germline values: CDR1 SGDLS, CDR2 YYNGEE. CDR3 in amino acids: CASTPGGPHSPLHF. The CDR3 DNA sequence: TGTGCCAGCACCCCGGGGGGTCCTCATTCACCCCTCCACTTT.

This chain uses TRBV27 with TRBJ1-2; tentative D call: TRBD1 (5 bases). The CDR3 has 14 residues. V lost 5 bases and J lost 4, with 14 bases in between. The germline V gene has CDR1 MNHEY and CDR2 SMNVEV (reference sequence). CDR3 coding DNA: TGTGCCAGCAGTCCGAGACAGCTCCCCTATGGCTACACCTTC. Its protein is CASSPRQLPYGYTF.

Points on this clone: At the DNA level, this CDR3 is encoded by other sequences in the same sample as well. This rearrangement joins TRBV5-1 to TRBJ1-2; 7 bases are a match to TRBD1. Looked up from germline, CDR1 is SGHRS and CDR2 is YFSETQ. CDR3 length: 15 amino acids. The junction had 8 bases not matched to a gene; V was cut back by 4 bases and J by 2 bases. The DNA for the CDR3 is TGCGCCAGCAGCACCCGACAGGGATCCAACTATGGCTACACCTTC. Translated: CASSTRQGSNYGYTF.

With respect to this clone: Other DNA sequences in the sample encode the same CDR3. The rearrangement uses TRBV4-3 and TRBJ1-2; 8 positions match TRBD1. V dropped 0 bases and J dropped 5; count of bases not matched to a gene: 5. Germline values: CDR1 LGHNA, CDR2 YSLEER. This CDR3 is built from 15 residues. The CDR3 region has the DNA TGCGCCAGCAGCCAAGATCTAGGACAGGGTTATGGCTACACCTTC. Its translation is CASSQDLGQGYGYTF.

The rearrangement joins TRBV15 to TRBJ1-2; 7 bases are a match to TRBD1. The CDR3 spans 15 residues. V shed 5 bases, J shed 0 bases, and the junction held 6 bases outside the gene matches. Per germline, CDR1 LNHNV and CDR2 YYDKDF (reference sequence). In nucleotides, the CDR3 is TGTGCCACCAGCTCCGACAGGGCGGCTAACTATGGCTACACCTTC. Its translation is CATSSDRAANYGYTF.

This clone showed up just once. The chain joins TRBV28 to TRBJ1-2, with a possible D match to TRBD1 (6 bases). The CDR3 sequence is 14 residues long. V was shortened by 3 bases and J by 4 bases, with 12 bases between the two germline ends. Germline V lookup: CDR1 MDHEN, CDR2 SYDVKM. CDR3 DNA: TGTGCCAGCAGTTTTGCCCACAGGGTCTATGGCTACACCTTC. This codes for CASSFAHRVYGYTF.

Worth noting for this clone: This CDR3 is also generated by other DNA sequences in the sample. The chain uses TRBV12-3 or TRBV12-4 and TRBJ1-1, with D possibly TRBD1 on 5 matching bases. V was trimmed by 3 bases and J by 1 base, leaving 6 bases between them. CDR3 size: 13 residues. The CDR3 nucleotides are TGTGCCAGCAGTTTGGGGCAGAACACTGAAGCTTTCTTT. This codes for CASSLGQNTEAFF.

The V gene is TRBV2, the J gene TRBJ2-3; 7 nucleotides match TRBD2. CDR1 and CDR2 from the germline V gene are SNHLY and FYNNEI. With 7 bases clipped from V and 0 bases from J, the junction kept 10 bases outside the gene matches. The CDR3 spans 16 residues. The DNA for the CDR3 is TGTGCCAGCAAAAGCAGCGGGGCTCCTAGCACAGATACGCAGTATTTT. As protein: CASKSSGAPSTDTQYF.

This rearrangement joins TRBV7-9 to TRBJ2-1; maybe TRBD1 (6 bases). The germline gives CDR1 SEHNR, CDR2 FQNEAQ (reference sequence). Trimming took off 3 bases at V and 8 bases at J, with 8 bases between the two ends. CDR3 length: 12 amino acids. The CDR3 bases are TGTGCCAGCAGCTTCCCAGGGGATGAGCAGTTCTTC. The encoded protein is CASSFPGDEQFF.

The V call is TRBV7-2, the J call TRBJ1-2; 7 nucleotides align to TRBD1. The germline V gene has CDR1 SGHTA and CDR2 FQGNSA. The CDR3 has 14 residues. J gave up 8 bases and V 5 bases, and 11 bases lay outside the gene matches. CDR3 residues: CASSLSLTGKGYTF. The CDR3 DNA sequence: TGTGCCAGCAGCCTATCTTTGACAGGGAAAGGCTACACCTTC. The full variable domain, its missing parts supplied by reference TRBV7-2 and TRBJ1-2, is GAGVSQSPSNKVTEKGKDVELRCDPISGHTALYWYRQSLGQGLEFLIYFQGNSAPDKSGLPSDRFSAERTGGSVSTLTIQRTQQEDSAVYLCASSLSLTGKGYTFGSGTRLTVV.